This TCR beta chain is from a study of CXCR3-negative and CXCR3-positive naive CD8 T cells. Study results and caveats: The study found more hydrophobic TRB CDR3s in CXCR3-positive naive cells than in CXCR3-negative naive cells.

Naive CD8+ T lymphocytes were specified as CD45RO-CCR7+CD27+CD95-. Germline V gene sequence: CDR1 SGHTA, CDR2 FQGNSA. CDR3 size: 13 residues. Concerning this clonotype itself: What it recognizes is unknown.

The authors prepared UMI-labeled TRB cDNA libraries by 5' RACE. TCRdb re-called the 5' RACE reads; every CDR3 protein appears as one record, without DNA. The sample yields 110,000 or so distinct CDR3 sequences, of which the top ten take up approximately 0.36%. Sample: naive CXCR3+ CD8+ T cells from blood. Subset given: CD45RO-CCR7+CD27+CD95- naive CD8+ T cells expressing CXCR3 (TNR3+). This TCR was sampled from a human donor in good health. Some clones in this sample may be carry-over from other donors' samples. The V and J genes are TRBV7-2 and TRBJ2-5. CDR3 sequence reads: CASSFPNEETQYF.